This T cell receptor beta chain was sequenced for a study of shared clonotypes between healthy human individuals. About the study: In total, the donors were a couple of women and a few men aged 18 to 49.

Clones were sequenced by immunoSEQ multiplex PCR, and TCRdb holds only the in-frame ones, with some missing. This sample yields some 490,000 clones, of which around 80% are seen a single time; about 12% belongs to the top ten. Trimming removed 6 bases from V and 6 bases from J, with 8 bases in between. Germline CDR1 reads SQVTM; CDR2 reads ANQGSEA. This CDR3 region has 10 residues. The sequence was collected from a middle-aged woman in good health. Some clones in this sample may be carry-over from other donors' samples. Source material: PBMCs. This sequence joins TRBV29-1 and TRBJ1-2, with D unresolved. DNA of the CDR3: TGCAGCGTCGTGGAGAATGGCTACACCTTC. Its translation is CSVVENGYTF.